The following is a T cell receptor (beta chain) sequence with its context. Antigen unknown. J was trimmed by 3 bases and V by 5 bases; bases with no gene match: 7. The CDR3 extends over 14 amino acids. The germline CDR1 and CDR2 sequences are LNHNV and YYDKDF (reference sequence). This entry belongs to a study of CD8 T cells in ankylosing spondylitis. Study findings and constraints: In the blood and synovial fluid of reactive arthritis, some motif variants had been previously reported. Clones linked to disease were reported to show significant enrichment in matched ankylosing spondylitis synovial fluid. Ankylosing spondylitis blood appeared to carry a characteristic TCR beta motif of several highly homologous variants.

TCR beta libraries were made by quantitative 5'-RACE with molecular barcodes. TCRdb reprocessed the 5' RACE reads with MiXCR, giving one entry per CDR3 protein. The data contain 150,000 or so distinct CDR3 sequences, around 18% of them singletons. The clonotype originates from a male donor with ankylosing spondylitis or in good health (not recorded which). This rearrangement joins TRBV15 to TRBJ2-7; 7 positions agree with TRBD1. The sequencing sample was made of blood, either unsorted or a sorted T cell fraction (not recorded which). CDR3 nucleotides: TGTGCCACCAGCCCCGACAGGGTATTCTACGAGCAGTACTTC. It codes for CATSPDRVFYEQYF. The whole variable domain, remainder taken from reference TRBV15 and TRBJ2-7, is DAMVIQNPRYQVTQFGKPVTLSCSQTLNHNVMYWYQQKSSQAPKLLFHYYDKDFNNEADTPDNFQSRRPNTSFCFLDIRSPGLGDTAMYLCATSPDRVFYEQYFGPGTRLTVT.